Each of the 9 T cell receptor beta chains below was sequenced from the same sample in a study of OX40 agonist ivuxolimab in advanced cancers. TCRdb keeps only in-frame clones here, not all; method: immunoSEQ multiplex PCR. The sample consists of about 24,000 clones, just under 75% of them appearing once. This specimen consisted of CD4+ or CD8+ T cells sorted from blood, obtained in a trial of the OX40 agonist ivuxolimab. Source of these receptors: an adult with an advanced solid tumor such as melanoma, head and neck, liver or kidney cancer.

V and J are TRBV13 and TRBJ1-1, with D uncertain. CDR1 and CDR2 from the germline V gene are PRHDT and FYEKMQ (reference sequence). This CDR3 spans 12 amino acids. The V and J ends lost 6 bases and 0 bases respectively, with 5 bases between them. CDR3 amino acids: CASSRMNTEAFF. The CDR3 DNA is TGTGCCAGCAGTCGCATGAACACTGAAGCTTTCTTT.

The rearrangement links TRBV19 to TRBJ2-5; 7 bases line up with TRBD2. Per germline, CDR1 LNHDA and CDR2 SQIVND (reference sequence). The trim removed 4 bases at V and 3 bases at J, leaving 5 bases unmatched. The CDR3 spans 14 residues. CDR3 region: CASSKVAGKETQYF. In DNA form, the CDR3 reads TGTGCCAGTAGTAAGGTAGCGGGTAAAGAGACCCAGTACTTC.

This chain links TRBV6-5 with TRBJ2-7, with D perhaps assigned TRBD1 or TRBD2 (5 bases each). This CDR3 comprises 13 residues. The V gene's germline CDR1 is MNHEY and CDR2 SVGAGI. Trimming cost V 2 bases and J 2 bases, with 7 bases left between them. The CDR3, as DNA: TGTGCCAGCAGTTACGGGGACGCCTACGAGCAGTACTTC. This sequence encodes CASSYGDAYEQYF.

In this sample, this clone turned up a few times. The chain combines TRBV27 with TRBJ2-3; 7 bases fit TRBD1. The J segment lost 3 bases and the V segment lost 3 bases, leaving 6 bases of the junction unmatched. Germline CDR1 reads MNHEY; CDR2 reads SMNVEV (reference sequence). The CDR3 consists of 15 residues. The CDR3 region is CASSFTTGPTDTQYF. CDR3 coding DNA: TGTGCCAGCAGTTTTACGACAGGGCCGACAGATACGCAGTATTTT.

By sample share, this clone is medium-sized. This chain links TRBV19 with TRBJ1-5; the D gene is possibly TRBD1 (6 bases). Germline CDR1 is LNHDA and CDR2 is SQIVND (reference sequence). The CDR3 totals 13 residues. V was cut by 8 bases and J by 5 bases, with 13 bases left in between. The CDR3 DNA is TGTGCCAGTGTGATGGGGGGCGATCAGCCCCAGCATTTT. It codes for CASVMGGDQPQHF.

This chain joins TRBV20-1 and TRBJ2-7; D remains ambiguous. Deletions cut 0 bases from V and 3 bases from J, with 3 bases between. Germline CDR1 and CDR2: DFQATT and SNEGSKA (reference sequence). The CDR3 contains 11 residues. CDR3 protein: CSAREIYEQYF. The CDR3 DNA follows: TGCAGTGCTAGAGAAATCTACGAGCAGTACTTC.

In DNA, the CDR3 is TGCAGCGTTGACATTGGGGCCGGTAATGAGCAGTTCTTC. Encoded protein: CSVDIGAGNEQFF. The rearrangement uses TRBV29-1 and TRBJ2-1; D perhaps matches TRBD1 (5 bases). V lost 3 bases to trimming and J lost 7 bases, with 13 bases between them. This CDR3 has 13 residues. Germline loops: CDR1 SQVTM, CDR2 ANQGSEA.

The chain joins TRBV27 to TRBJ2-1; 9 bases map to TRBD1. J gave up 6 bases and V 6 bases, and 9 bases lay outside the gene matches. The CDR3 extends over 15 amino acids. From germline, CDR1 is MNHEY and CDR2 SMNVEV (reference sequence). CDR3 in amino acids: CASSGPGQGRNEQFF. The CDR3 DNA sequence: TGTGCCAGCAGCGGACCGGGACAGGGACGCAATGAGCAGTTCTTC.

V is TRBV2 and J is TRBJ2-7, with D uncertain. CDR3 size: 14 residues. Trimming removed 1 base from V and 0 bases from J, with 7 bases in between. Germline V gene data show CDR1 as SNHLY and CDR2 as FYNNEI. In DNA, the CDR3 is TGTGCCAGCAGTGAAGGCAGACTCTCCTACGAGCAGTACTTC. This codes for CASSEGRLSYEQYF.